These 17 T cell receptor beta chains came from one sample sequenced in a study of blood T cell repertoires in COVID-19. Sequencing was performed with immunoSEQ multiplex PCR; in TCRdb, only in-frame clones are kept and a portion is missing. This sample has about 200,000 clones, with approximately 82% found just once. Sequenced: peripheral blood. These receptors were obtained from a human donor with acute or convalescent COVID-19. The donor label of this sample is uncertain.

CDR3: CASSPLRLAGGYEQYF. The CDR3 DNA is TGTGCCAGCAGTCCATTAAGACTAGCGGGAGGGTACGAGCAGTACTTC. The chain joins TRBV27 to TRBJ2-7; 14 positions agree with TRBD2. The germline V gene has CDR1 MNHEY and CDR2 SMNVEV (reference sequence). Trimming removed 5 bases from V and 4 bases from J; junction bases left unmatched: 7. The CDR3 has 16 residues.

This clone was seen a single time. V is TRBV6-6 and J is TRBJ2-1; 7 positions agree with TRBD1. Germline-derived CDR1 and CDR2 are MNHNY and SVGAGI (reference sequence). Germline trimming cut 5 bases from V and 4 bases from J; bases unmatched to any gene: 8. The CDR3 spans 15 residues. CDR3: CASSPGTVRYNEQFF. CDR3 bases: TGTGCCAGCAGTCCCGGGACAGTCCGATACAATGAGCAGTTCTTC.

In regard to this clone: This CDR3 is also generated by other DNA sequences in the sample. This chain links TRBV7-9 with TRBJ2-2; 8 nucleotides align to TRBD1. The J segment lost 2 bases and the V segment lost 5 bases, leaving 10 bases of the junction unmatched. The CDR3 runs to 17 residues. From germline, CDR1 is SEHNR and CDR2 FQNEAQ (reference sequence). CDR3 DNA sequence: TGTGCCAGCAGCCCGAGAACAGGGGGACCTAACACCGGGGAGCTGTTTTTT. This gives the protein CASSPRTGGPNTGELFF.

This clone was detected only a few times. J is TRBJ1-4 and V is TRBV15, with D perhaps matching TRBD1 (5 bases). The CDR3 covers 18 residues. CDR1 and CDR2 (germline): LNHNV, YYDKDF (reference sequence). Deletions cut 0 bases from V and 3 bases from J, with 17 bases between. CDR3 in amino acids: CATSRDQLFGGANEKLFF. For the CDR3, the DNA is TGTGCCACCAGCAGAGATCAGCTGTTTGGAGGGGCTAATGAAAAACTGTTTTTT.

Here the CDR3 reads CASSRGQGAGQPQHF. For the CDR3, the DNA is TGTGCCAGCAGCCGAGGACAGGGGGCTGGTCAGCCCCAGCATTTT. This chain links TRBV6-6 with TRBJ1-5; TRBD1 matches 11 bases. V trimming: 6 bases; J trimming: 6 bases; junction bases outside the gene matches: 7. The CDR3 is made up of 15 amino acids. The germline V gene encodes CDR1 MNHNY and CDR2 SVGAGI (reference sequence).

V usage is TRBV7-8 and J usage is TRBJ2-2; the match to TRBD2 covers 7 bases. J gave up 5 bases and V 5 bases, and 14 bases lay outside the gene matches. Germline CDR1 reads SGHVS; CDR2 reads FQNEAQ. This CDR3 has 17 amino acids. CDR3 nucleotides: TGTGCCAGCAGCCAACGGCCGGGGAGGGAGGGGACCGGGGAGCTGTTTTTT. Protein: CASSQRPGREGTGELFF.

This rearrangement joins TRBV5-1 to TRBJ2-7, with D possibly being TRBD2 (6 bases). Between the trimmed V and J ends, which lost 4 bases and 0 bases, there was a span of 14 bases. The CDR3 sequence is 15 residues long. The germline V gene has CDR1 SGHRS and CDR2 YFSETQ. The CDR3: CASSRRAGFSYEQYF. The CDR3 DNA reads TGCGCCAGCAGCAGGAGGGCAGGCTTCTCCTACGAGCAGTACTTC.

The chain is built from TRBV12-3 or TRBV12-4 and TRBJ1-1, with D possibly TRBD1 on 6 matching bases. With 5 bases removed from V and 5 bases from J, the gap between germline ends came to 12 bases. There are 13 residues in the CDR3. This CDR3 reads CASSTGRGTEAFF. Here the CDR3 DNA reads TGTGCCAGCAGTACAGGGAGGGGGACTGAAGCTTTCTTT.

The rearrangement joins TRBV9 to TRBJ2-7, with 11 nucleotides matching TRBD2. From germline, CDR1 is SGDLS and CDR2 YYNGEE. The length of the CDR3 is 15 residues. V lost 0 bases, J lost 2 bases, and 1 base stayed unmatched. CDR3 region: CASSVELAGAYEQYF. Written as DNA, the CDR3 is TGTGCCAGCAGCGTAGAACTAGCGGGAGCCTACGAGCAGTACTTC.

The rearrangement joins TRBV6-4 to TRBJ2-3; 7 bases are a match to TRBD1. This CDR3 has 16 amino acids. Losses at the gene ends were 5 bases for V and 0 bases for J; bases not matched to a gene: 8. Looked up from germline, CDR1 is MRHNA and CDR2 is SNTAGT. CDR3 region: CASSSTGLTSTDTQYF. The DNA of the CDR3 is TGTGCCAGCAGTTCGACAGGGCTTACTAGCACAGATACGCAGTATTTT.

This clone was seen only a few times. The V and J genes are TRBV19 and TRBJ1-5; D possibly corresponds to TRBD1 (5 bases). There are 15 residues in the CDR3. The germline V gene has CDR1 LNHDA and CDR2 SQIVND (reference sequence). V gave up 4 bases and J gave up 3 bases, with 13 bases separating them. In nucleotides, the CDR3 is TGTGCCAGTAGTAGGGTGGGACTCCCCAATCAGCCCCAGCATTTT. Translation gives CASSRVGLPNQPQHF.

V is TRBV7-2 and J is TRBJ2-3, with D possibly being TRBD1 (6 bases). CDR3 size: 15 residues. V was shortened by 5 bases and J by 3 bases, with 15 bases between the two germline ends. Per the germline V gene, CDR1 is SGHTA and CDR2 is FQGNSA. CDR3 in DNA: TGTGCCAGCAGCCCAAGCGGCACAGGGACAGATACGCAGTATTTT. It translates to CASSPSGTGTDTQYF.

Details on this clone: The junction does not match germline at one end; this may be a read error. The chain links TRBV28 to TRBJ1-5; TRBD1 matches at 7 bases. The CDR3 is 14 amino acids. The germline CDR1 and CDR2 sequences are MDHEN and SYDVKM. This CDR3 is CASNLLPGQRAQHF. The CDR3 region has the DNA TGTGCCAGCAATTTACTCCCGGGACAGCGAGCCCAGCATTTT. Complete variable domain (other parts from reference TRBV28 and TRBJ1-5): DVKVTQSSRYLVKRTGEKVFLECVQDMDHENMFWYRQDPGLGLRLIYFSYDVKMKEKGDIPEGYSVSREKKERFSLILESASTNQTSMYLCASNLLPGQRAQHFGDGTRLSIL.

This clone has a handful of counts. This rearrangement joins TRBV19 to TRBJ1-2; 7 bases are shared with TRBD1. The CDR3 runs 15 residues. Germline CDR1 reads LNHDA; CDR2 reads SQIVND (reference sequence). CDR3: CATSILGGGTGGYTF. In DNA, the CDR3 is TGTGCTACCAGTATTTTAGGGGGCGGAACTGGCGGCTACACCTTC.

This chain uses TRBV11-1 with TRBJ1-1; a weak D match, TRBD1 (6 bases). The CDR3 consists of 14 residues. Trimming removed 5 bases at V and 4 bases at J, with 14 bases between. CDR1 and CDR2 from the germline V gene are SGHAT and FQDESV (reference sequence). CDR3 loop: CASSPTDSGTEAFF. For the CDR3, the DNA is TGTGCCAGCAGCCCAACGGACAGTGGCACTGAAGCTTTCTTT.

V is TRBV28 and J is TRBJ1-4, with 7 bases fitting TRBD1. The CDR3 has 16 residues. The ends lost 4 bases at V and 8 bases at J; junction bases unmatched: 13. Germline CDR1 reads MDHEN; CDR2 reads SYDVKM. The DNA of the CDR3 is TGTGCCAGCAGTTCCCCCACAGGGGCGCCGCTCGAAAAACTGTTTTTT. Its protein is CASSSPTGAPLEKLFF.

The chain carries TRBV27 and TRBJ2-1, with 15 bases aligning to TRBD2. Germline V gene data show CDR1 as MNHEY and CDR2 as SMNVEV (reference sequence). The CDR3 is 18 amino acids. The V gene end was trimmed by 5 bases and the J gene end by 5 bases; junction bases not matched to a gene: 10. The CDR3: CASSPRGTSGRIHNEQFF. CDR3 sequence (DNA): TGTGCCAGCAGTCCTCGCGGGACTAGCGGGAGGATCCACAATGAGCAGTTCTTC.